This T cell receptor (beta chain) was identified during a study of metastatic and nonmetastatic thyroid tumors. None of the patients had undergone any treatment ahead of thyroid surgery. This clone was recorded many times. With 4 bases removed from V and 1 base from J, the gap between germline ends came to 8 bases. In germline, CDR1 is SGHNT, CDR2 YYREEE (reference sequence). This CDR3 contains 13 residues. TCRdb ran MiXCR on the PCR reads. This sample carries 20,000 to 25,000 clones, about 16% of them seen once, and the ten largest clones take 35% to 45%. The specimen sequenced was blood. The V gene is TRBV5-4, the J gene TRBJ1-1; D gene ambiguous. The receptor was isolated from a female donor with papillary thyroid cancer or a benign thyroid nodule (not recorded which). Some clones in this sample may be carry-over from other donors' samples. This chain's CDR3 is CASSPRQNTEAFF. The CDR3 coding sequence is TGTGCCAGCAGCCCGAGACAGAACACTGAAGCTTTCTTT.